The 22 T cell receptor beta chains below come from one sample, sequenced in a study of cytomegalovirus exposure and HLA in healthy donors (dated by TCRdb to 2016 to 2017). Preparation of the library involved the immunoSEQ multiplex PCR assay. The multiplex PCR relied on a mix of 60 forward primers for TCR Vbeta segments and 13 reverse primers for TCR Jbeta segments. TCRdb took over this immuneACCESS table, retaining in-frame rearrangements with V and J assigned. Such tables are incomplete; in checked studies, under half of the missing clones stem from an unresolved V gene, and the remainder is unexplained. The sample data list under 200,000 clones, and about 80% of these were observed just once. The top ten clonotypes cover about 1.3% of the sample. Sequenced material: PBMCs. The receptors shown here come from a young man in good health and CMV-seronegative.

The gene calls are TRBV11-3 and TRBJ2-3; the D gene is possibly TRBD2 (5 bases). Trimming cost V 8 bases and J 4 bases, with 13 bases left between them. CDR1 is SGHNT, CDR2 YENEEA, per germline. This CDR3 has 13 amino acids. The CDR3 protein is CASAPSIADTQYF. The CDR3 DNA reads TGTGCCAGCGCGCCTAGCATTGCAGATACGCAGTATTTT.

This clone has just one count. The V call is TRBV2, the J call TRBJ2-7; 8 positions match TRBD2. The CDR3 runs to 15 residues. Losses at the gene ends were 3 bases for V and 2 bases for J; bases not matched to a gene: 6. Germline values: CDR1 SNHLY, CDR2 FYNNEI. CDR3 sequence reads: CASSDSGRATYEQYF. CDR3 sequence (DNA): TGTGCCAGCAGTGACAGCGGGAGAGCCACCTACGAGCAGTACTTC.

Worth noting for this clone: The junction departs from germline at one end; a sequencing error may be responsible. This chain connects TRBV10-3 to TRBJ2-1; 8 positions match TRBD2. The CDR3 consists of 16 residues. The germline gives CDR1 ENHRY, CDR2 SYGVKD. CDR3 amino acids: CAISAPLAGGSNGQFF. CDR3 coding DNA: TGTGCCATCAGTGCCCCCCTGGCGGGAGGAAGCAATGGGCAGTTCTTC.

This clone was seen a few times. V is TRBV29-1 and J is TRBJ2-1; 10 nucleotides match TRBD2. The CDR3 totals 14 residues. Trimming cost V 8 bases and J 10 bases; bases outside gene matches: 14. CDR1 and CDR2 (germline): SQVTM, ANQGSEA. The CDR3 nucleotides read TGCAGCACTCGGCTAGCGGGGGCCTACTTGGAGCAGTTCTTC. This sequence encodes CSTRLAGAYLEQFF.

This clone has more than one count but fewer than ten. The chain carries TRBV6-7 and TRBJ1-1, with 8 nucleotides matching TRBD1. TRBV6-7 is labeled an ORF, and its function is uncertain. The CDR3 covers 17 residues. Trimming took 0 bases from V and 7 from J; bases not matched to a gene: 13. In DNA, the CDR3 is TGTGCCAGCAGTTACTCGAATAGCAGGGGGCCATCATATGAAGCTTTCTTT. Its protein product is CASSYSNSRGPSYEAFF.

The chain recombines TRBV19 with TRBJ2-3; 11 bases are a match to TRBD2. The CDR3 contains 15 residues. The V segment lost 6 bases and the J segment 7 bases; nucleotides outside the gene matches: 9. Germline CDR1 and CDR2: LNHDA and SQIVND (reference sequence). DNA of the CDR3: TGTGCCAGTAGAGAACTAGCGGGAGTAGGGTATACGCAGTATTTT. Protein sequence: CASRELAGVGYTQYF.

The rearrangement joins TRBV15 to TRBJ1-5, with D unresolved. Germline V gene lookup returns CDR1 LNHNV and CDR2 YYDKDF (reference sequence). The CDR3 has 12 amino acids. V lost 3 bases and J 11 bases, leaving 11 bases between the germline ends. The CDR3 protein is CATSSRTGTQHF. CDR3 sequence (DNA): TGTGCCACCAGCAGTAGAACGGGGACCCAGCATTTT.

CDR3 sequence (DNA): TGTGCCAGCCGCGGCGGGACGGACGACGAGCAGTACTTC. It encodes CASRGGTDDEQYF. V gene TRBV18 combines with J gene TRBJ2-7; maybe TRBD2 (6 bases). The V gene lost 8 bases and the J gene lost 5 bases, with 16 bases spanning the gap. The CDR3 totals 13 residues. Germline V lookup: CDR1 KGHSH, CDR2 LQKENI.

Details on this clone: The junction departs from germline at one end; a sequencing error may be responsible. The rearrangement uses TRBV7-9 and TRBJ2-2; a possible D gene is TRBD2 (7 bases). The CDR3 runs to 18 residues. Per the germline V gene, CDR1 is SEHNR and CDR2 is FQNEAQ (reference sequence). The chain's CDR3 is CASSLAFGGTQNTRELFF. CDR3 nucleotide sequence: TGTGCCAGCAGCTTAGCCTTCGGGGGGACACAGAACACCAGGGAGCTGTTTTTT.

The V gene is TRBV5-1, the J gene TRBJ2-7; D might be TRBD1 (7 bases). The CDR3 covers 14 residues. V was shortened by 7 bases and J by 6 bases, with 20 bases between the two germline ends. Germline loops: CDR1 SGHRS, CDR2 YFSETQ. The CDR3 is CASSRGQGGGEQYF. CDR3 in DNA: TGCGCCAGCTCAAGAGGGCAGGGGGGCGGCGAGCAGTACTTC. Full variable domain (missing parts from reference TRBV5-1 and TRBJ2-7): KAGVTQTPRYLIKTRGQQVTLSCSPISGHRSVSWYQQTPGQGLQFLFEYFSETQRNKGNFPGRFSGRQFSNSRSEMNVSTLELGDSALYLCASSRGQGGGEQYFGPGTRLTVT.

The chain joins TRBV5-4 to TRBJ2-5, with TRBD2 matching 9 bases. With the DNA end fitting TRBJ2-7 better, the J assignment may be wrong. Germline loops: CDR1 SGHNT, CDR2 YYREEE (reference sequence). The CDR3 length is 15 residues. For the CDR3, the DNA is TGTGCCAGCAGCTTGGCGCTAGCGGGATCCTACGAGCAGTACTTC. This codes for CASSLALAGSYEQYF.

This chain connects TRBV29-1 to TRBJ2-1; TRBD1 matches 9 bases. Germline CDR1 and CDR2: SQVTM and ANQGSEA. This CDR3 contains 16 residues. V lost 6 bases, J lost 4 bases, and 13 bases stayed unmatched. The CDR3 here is CSVRERLGQGYNEQFF. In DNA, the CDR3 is TGCAGCGTCCGGGAACGATTGGGACAGGGTTACAATGAGCAGTTCTTC.

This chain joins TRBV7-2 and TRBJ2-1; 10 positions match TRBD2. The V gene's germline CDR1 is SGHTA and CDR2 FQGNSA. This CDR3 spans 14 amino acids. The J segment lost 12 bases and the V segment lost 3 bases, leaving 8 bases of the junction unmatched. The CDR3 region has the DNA TGTGCCAGCAGCTTCGGACTAGCGGACAGTGGGCAGTTCTTC. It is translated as CASSFGLADSGQFF.

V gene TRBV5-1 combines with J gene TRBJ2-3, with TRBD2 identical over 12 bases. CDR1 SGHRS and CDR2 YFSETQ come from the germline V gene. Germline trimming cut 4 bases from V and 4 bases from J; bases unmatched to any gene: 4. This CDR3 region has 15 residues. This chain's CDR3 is CASSRTSGVSDTQYF. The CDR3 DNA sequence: TGCGCCAGCAGCCGGACTAGCGGGGTATCAGATACGCAGTATTTT.

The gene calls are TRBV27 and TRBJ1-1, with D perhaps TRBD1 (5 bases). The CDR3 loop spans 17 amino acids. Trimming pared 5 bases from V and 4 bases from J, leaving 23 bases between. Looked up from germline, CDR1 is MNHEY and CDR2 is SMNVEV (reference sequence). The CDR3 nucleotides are TGTGCCAGCAGTCCGGCCTTTGGTATAGGGGTAGGCACTGAAGCTTTCTTT. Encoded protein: CASSPAFGIGVGTEAFF.

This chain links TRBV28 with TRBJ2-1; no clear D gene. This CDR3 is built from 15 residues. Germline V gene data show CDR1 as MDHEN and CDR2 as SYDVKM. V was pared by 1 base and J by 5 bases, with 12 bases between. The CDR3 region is CASSLSTPGNNEQFF. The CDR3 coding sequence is TGTGCCAGCAGTTTATCCACACCAGGAAACAATGAGCAGTTCTTC.

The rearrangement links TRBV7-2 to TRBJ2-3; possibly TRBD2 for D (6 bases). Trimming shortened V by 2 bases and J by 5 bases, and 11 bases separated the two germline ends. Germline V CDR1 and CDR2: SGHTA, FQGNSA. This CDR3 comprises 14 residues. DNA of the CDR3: TGTGCCAGCAGCTTAACTAGCTCAGAAGATACGCAGTATTTT. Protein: CASSLTSSEDTQYF.

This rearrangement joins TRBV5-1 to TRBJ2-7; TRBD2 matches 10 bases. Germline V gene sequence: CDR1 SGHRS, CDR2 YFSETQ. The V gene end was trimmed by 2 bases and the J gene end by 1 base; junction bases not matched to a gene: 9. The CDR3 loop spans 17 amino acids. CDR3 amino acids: CASSLPDLAGDSYEQYF. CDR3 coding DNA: TGCGCCAGCAGCTTACCCGATCTAGCGGGGGATTCCTACGAGCAGTACTTC. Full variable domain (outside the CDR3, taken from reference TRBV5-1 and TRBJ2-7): KAGVTQTPRYLIKTRGQQVTLSCSPISGHRSVSWYQQTPGQGLQFLFEYFSETQRNKGNFPGRFSGRQFSNSRSEMNVSTLELGDSALYLCASSLPDLAGDSYEQYFGPGTRLTVT.

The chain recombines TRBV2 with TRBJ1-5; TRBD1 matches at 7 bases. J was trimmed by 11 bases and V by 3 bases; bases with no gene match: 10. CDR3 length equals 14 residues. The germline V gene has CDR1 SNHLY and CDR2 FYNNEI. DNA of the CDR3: TGTGCCAGCAGTGACAGGGGGACTAGCGGGGCCCAGCATTTT. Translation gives CASSDRGTSGAQHF.

The CDR3 sequence is CASSPVPLAGSQETQYF. CDR3 bases: TGCGCCAGCAGCCCCGTCCCACTAGCGGGGAGTCAAGAGACCCAGTACTTC. This chain uses TRBV5-1 with TRBJ2-5, with TRBD2 matching over 10 bases. This CDR3 comprises 17 residues. J gave up 2 bases and V 4 bases, and 11 bases lay outside the gene matches. CDR1 and CDR2 from the germline V gene are SGHRS and YFSETQ. Full variable domain (missing parts from reference TRBV5-1 and TRBJ2-5): KAGVTQTPRYLIKTRGQQVTLSCSPISGHRSVSWYQQTPGQGLQFLFEYFSETQRNKGNFPGRFSGRQFSNSRSEMNVSTLELGDSALYLCASSPVPLAGSQETQYFGPGTRLLVL.

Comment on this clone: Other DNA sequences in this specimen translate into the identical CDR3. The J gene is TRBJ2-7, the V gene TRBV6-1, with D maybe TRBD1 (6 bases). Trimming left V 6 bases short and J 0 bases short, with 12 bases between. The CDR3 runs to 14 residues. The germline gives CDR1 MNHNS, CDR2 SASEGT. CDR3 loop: CASRRQVSSYEQYF. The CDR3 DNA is TGTGCCAGCAGAAGACAGGTGAGCTCCTACGAGCAGTACTTC.

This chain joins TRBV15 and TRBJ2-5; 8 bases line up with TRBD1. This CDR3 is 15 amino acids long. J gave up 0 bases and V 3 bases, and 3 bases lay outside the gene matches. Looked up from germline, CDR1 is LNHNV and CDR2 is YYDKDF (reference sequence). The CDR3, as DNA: TGTGCCACCAGCAGTAGGGACAGGTACCAAGAGACCCAGTACTTC. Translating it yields CATSSRDRYQETQYF.